This note documents a single T cell receptor (beta chain) sequence. The record originates from a study of control samples from healthy donors and cancer patients. The CDR3 loop spans 12 amino acids. From germline, CDR1 is MNHEY and CDR2 SVGAGI. V gave up 6 bases and J gave up 4 bases, with 9 bases separating them. Profiled with immunoSEQ multiplex PCR; TCRdb holds only in-frame clones, not every one. Of around 180,000 clones in the sample, 94% were seen once. Sequenced: blood. This TCR was recovered from a woman aged 18-35 years in good health. The chain combines TRBV6-5 with TRBJ1-1, with D uncertain. The CDR3 loop is CASSPRATEAFF. The CDR3 region has the DNA TGTGCCAGCAGCCCCCGGGCCACTGAAGCTTTCTTT.